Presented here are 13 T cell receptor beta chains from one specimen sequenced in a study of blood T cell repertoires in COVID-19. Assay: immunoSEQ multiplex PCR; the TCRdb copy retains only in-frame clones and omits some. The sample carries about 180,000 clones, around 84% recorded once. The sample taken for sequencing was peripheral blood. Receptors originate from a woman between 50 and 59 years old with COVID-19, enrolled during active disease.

CDR3 in amino acids: CASSNSGGTSYNEQFF. CDR3 DNA: TGTGCCAGCAGCAATAGCGGGGGGACCTCCTACAATGAGCAGTTCTTC. The rearrangement joins TRBV11-2 to TRBJ2-1, with 10 bases that match TRBD2. CDR1 and CDR2 (germline): SGHAT, FQNNGV. This CDR3 comprises 16 residues. V shed 5 bases, J shed 0 bases, and the junction held 4 bases outside the gene matches.

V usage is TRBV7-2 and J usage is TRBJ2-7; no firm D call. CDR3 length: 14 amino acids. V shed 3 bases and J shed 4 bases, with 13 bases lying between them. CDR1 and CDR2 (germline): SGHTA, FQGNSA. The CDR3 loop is CASSLRLVGYEQYF. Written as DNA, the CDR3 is TGTGCCAGCAGCTTGCGGCTAGTCGGGTACGAGCAGTACTTC.

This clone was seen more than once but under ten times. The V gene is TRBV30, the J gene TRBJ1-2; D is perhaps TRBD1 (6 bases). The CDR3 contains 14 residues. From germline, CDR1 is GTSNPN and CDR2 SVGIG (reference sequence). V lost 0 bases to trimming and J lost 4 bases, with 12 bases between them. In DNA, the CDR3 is TGTGCCTGGAGTGTACCTGGGACATCCTATGGCTACACCTTC. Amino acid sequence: CAWSVPGTSYGYTF.

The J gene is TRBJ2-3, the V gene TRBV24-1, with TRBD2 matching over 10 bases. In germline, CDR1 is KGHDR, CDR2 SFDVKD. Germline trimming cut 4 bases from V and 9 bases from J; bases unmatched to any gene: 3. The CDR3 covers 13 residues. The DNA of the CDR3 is TGTGCCACCAGTGACCAACTAGCGGGGACGCAGTATTTT. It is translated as CATSDQLAGTQYF.

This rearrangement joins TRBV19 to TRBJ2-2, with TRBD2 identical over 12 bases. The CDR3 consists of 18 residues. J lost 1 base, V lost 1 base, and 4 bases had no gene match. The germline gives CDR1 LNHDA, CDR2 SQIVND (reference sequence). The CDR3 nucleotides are TGTGCCAGTAGTATAGGTCCTAGCGGGGGGGTGAACACCGGGGAGCTGTTTTTT. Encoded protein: CASSIGPSGGVNTGELFF.

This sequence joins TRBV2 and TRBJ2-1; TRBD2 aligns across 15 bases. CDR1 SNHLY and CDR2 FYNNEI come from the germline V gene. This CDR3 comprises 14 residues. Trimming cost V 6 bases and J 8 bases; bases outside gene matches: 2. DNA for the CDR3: TGTGCCAGCAGCTGGACTAGCGGGAGGGATGAGCAGTTCTTC. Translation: CASSWTSGRDEQFF.

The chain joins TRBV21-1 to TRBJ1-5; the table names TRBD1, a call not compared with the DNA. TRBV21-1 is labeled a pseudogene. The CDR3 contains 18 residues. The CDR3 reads CASSTPGTGMAGNQPQHF. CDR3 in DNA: TGTGCCAGCAGCACCCCCGGGACAGGGATGGCTGGCAATCAGCCCCAGCATTTT.

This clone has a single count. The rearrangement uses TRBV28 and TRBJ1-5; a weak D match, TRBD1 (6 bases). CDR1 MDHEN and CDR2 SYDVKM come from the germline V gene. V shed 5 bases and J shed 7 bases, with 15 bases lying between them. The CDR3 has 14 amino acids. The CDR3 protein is CASSPPGGRQPQHF. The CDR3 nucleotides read TGTGCCAGCAGTCCCCCGGGGGGCAGACAGCCCCAGCATTTT. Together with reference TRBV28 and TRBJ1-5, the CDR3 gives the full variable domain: DVKVTQSSRYLVKRTGEKVFLECVQDMDHENMFWYRQDPGLGLRLIYFSYDVKMKEKGDIPEGYSVSREKKERFSLILESASTNQTSMYLCASSPPGGRQPQHFGDGTRLSIL.

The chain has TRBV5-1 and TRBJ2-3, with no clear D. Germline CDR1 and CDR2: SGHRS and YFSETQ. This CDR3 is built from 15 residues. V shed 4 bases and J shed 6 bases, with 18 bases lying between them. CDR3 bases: TGCGCCAGCAGCCGAGAAGAGCAACTTTGGGATACGCAGTATTTT. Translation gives CASSREEQLWDTQYF. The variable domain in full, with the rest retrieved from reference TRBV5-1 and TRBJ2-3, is KAGVTQTPRYLIKTRGQQVTLSCSPISGHRSVSWYQQTPGQGLQFLFEYFSETQRNKGNFPGRFSGRQFSNSRSEMNVSTLELGDSALYLCASSREEQLWDTQYFGPGTRLTVL.

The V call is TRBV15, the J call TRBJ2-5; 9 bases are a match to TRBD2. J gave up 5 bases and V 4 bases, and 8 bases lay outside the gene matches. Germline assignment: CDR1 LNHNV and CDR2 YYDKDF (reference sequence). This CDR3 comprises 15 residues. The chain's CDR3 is CATSTGAGGGETQYF. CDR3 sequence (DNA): TGTGCCACCAGCACCGGAGCGGGGGGCGGCGAGACCCAGTACTTC.

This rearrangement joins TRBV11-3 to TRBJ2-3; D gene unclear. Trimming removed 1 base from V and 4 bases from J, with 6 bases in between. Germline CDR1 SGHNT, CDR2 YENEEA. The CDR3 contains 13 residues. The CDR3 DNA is TGTGCCAGCAGCTTAGGCGGTGCAGATACGCAGTATTTT. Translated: CASSLGGADTQYF.

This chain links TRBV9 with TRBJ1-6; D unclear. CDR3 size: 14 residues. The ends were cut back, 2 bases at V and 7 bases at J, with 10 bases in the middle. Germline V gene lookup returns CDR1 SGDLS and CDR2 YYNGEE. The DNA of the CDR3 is TGTGCCAGCAGCGTTGGGTGGGCAAATTCACCCCTCCACTTT. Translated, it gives CASSVGWANSPLHF.

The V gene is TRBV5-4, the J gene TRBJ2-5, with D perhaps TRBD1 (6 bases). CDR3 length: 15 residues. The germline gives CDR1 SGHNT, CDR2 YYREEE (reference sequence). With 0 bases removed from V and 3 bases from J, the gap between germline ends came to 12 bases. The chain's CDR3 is CASSLGTGIKETQYF. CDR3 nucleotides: TGTGCCAGCAGCTTGGGTACAGGGATCAAAGAGACCCAGTACTTC.